What follows describes a single T cell receptor (beta chain). No antigen is known for it. For each subset, genomic DNA was distributed in equal portions over several immunoSEQ plates. Some clones are missing from TCRdb's copy, which holds only in-frame ones; the method was immunoSEQ multiplex PCR. Among under 1,900,000 clones listed, about 98.5% were seen once. This entry is derived from a study of shared clonotypes between healthy human individuals. At the level of the study: Donors were a couple of women and a few men aged 18 to 49.

General study findings and limits: Investigators collected only blood, and repertoires in tissues likely differ.

Germline V lookup: CDR1 MDHEN, CDR2 SYDVKM. The CDR3 covers 17 residues. Trimming pared 3 bases from V and 7 bases from J, leaving 21 bases between. The TCR comes from a man aged 25-45 years in good health. The chain recombines TRBV28 with TRBJ2-2; possible D gene TRBD1, 5 bases. The sample taken for sequencing was naive CD4+ T cells sorted from blood. Documented subset: CD45RA+ positively selected. The CDR3 nucleotides are TGTGCCAGCAGTTTTGGGTATCGACAGAGAAGGGGCGGGGAGCTGTTTTTT. Translation gives CASSFGYRQRRGGELFF.